The sequence of this TCR beta chain was determined in a study of blood T cell repertoires in COVID-19. The CDR3 contains 15 residues. CDR1 and CDR2 from the germline V gene are MNHEY and SVGAGI. V was clipped by 7 bases and J by 1 base, with 16 bases between them. TCRdb's copy holds only in-frame clones and misses some; the assay was immunoSEQ multiplex PCR. The sample includes approximately 110,000 clones, 69% of them seen just once. The sample consisted of peripheral blood. The rearrangement links TRBV6-5 to TRBJ1-1, with D unclear. The source of this sequence is an elderly man with acute or convalescent COVID-19. CDR3 protein: CASTRREGKNTEAFF. For the CDR3, the DNA is TGTGCCAGCACACGGCGGGAAGGAAAGAACACTGAAGCTTTCTTT.